This T cell receptor beta chain was captured in a study of blood T cell repertoires in COVID-19. Repertoires were generated with immunoSEQ multiplex PCR, while TCRdb's copy carries only in-frame clones and drops some. The sample shows roughly 140,000 clones, around 81% of them seen only once. The CDR3 is made up of 13 amino acids. Per the germline V gene, CDR1 is SEHNR and CDR2 is FQNEAQ (reference sequence). V gave up 5 bases and J gave up 2 bases, with 9 bases separating them. The J gene is TRBJ2-5, the V gene TRBV7-9; TRBD2 might be the D (5 bases). The sequenced material came from peripheral blood. This TCR derives from a human donor in a cohort sampled during active COVID-19. The CDR3 region is CASSQGGQETQYF. As DNA, the CDR3 is TGTGCCAGCAGCCAAGGAGGACAAGAGACCCAGTACTTC.